The sequence of this TCR beta chain was determined in a study of Graves' ophthalmopathy and Graves' hyperthyroidism. V gave up 5 bases and J gave up 2 bases, with 16 bases separating them. CDR3 length: 15 residues. Per germline, CDR1 SGHTA and CDR2 FQGNSA. In its sample, this clonotype was seen once. RNA transcripts served as template for amplifying TCR beta CDR3 sequences. HTBI-primed first-round RT-PCR preceded second-round multiplex PCR. Using its own MiXCR run on the multiplex PCR reads, TCRdb lists one record per CDR3 protein. Altogether about 220,000 distinct CDR3 sequences are present, about a fifth being singletons, with the ten largest covering 35% to 55%.

The receptor comes from a woman aged 45-59 years with Graves' ophthalmopathy. V is TRBV7-2 and J is TRBJ2-7; TRBD1 is a possible D gene (6 bases). Sequences were obtained from peripheral blood. CDR3 bases: TGTGCCAGCAGCCACCAGCGAGGGGGAACCTACGAGCAGTACTTC. It specifies CASSHQRGGTYEQYF.